This TCR beta chain derives from a study of PD-1 blockade in classical Hodgkin lymphoma. Study conclusions and caveats: Repertoire difference causes, possibly disease activity or prior therapy, remain undefined. CD4+ TCR diversity rose significantly by C4D1, and CD8+ TCR diversity did not. Healthy donors reportedly exceeded newly diagnosed patients in baseline TCR diversity.

Germline V CDR1 and CDR2: SGHRS, YFSETQ. The V and J ends lost 4 bases and 9 bases respectively, with 8 bases between them. The length of the CDR3 is 11 residues. Turning to this clone: The antigen remains unidentified.

Profiling relied on immunoSEQ multiplex PCR, and the TCRdb table lists in-frame clones only, not all of them. The sample holds about 59,000 clones, around 90% seen once. Every one of the patients relapsed after autologous stem cell transplantation (brentuximab vedotin exposure was variable). The chain combines TRBV5-1 with TRBJ2-1; weak D call: TRBD1 (5 bases). The receptor was derived from a human donor with classical Hodgkin lymphoma. Material: peripheral blood mononuclear cells (PBMCs), obtained at baseline. This CDR3 is CASSVGVEQFF. The CDR3 DNA follows: TGCGCCAGCAGCGTAGGGGTTGAGCAGTTCTTC.